A single sample gave rise to the 7 T cell receptor beta chains below, sequenced in a study of blood T cell repertoires in COVID-19. Here immunoSEQ multiplex PCR was the method, and the copy in TCRdb shows in-frame clones only, minus some. This sample has roughly 140,000 clones, with 75% to 85% found just once. The sequenced sample was peripheral blood. These receptors were obtained from a woman between 45 and 60 years old with acute or convalescent COVID-19.

The chain combines TRBV10-3 with TRBJ1-6; no firm D call. Trimming removed 0 bases from V and 10 bases from J, with 10 bases in between. The germline CDR1 and CDR2 sequences are ENHRY and SYGVKD. This CDR3 spans 14 amino acids. CDR3 sequence reads: CAISESIRESPLHF. The DNA for the CDR3 is TGTGCCATCAGTGAGTCCATTAGAGAGTCACCCCTCCACTTT.

V is TRBV28 and J is TRBJ1-2; 9 bases are a match to TRBD1. The CDR3 loop spans 17 amino acids. The ends lost 6 bases at V and 4 bases at J; junction bases unmatched: 15. CDR1 and CDR2 (germline): MDHEN, SYDVKM. CDR3: CASSHRGQAPGSYGYTF. The CDR3 region has the DNA TGTGCCAGCAGCCACAGGGGGCAGGCGCCGGGAAGCTATGGCTACACCTTC.

This chain uses TRBV6-2 or TRBV6-3 with TRBJ2-5; 15 nucleotides line up with TRBD2. The germline CDR1 and CDR2 sequences are MNHEY and SVGEGT. V dropped 5 bases and J dropped 5; count of bases not matched to a gene: 9. The CDR3 covers 17 residues. CDR3 residues: CASSGWTSGGASETQYF. The CDR3 region has the DNA TGTGCCAGCAGTGGATGGACTAGCGGGGGGGCCTCGGAGACCCAGTACTTC.

This clone was picked up a small number of times. CDR3 residues: CASSSTGRYGYTF. For the CDR3, the DNA is TGTGCCAGCAGCTCGACGGGTCGCTATGGCTACACCTTC. The chain joins TRBV11-2 to TRBJ1-2; D not certain. This CDR3 contains 13 residues. The V gene lost 4 bases and the J gene lost 4 bases, with 10 bases spanning the gap. CDR1 SGHAT and CDR2 FQNNGV come from the germline V gene.

The V and J genes are TRBV21-1 and TRBJ2-5; no check of the table's D call, TRBD2, against the DNA was made. TRBV21-1 is labeled a pseudogene. The CDR3 totals 16 residues. DNA of the CDR3: TGTGCCAGCAGTGCGTCCATAGCTACACTTTCTGAGACCCAGTACTTC. Translating gives CASSASIATLSETQYF.

The chain combines TRBV19 with TRBJ1-5; TRBD1 might be the D (5 bases). Germline values: CDR1 LNHDA, CDR2 SQIVND (reference sequence). V was cut by 0 bases and J by 6 bases, with 12 bases left in between. This CDR3 spans 15 amino acids. The CDR3 loop reads CASSIDRGSSQPQHF. The CDR3 nucleotides read TGTGCCAGTAGTATAGATCGGGGGTCTAGTCAGCCCCAGCATTTT. The entire variable domain, with the rest obtained from reference TRBV19 and TRBJ1-5, is as follows: DGGITQSPKYLFRKEGQNVTLSCEQNLNHDAMYWYRQDPGQGLRLIYYSQIVNDFQKGDIAEGYSVSREKKESFPLTVTSAQKNPTAFYLCASSIDRGSSQPQHFGDGTRLSIL.

The rearrangement joins TRBV5-6 to TRBJ2-3; 12 nucleotides match TRBD2. Germline V gene sequence: CDR1 SGHDT, CDR2 YYEEEE. There are 17 residues in the CDR3. After removal of 3 bases from V and 2 bases from J, the junction contained 7 bases not matched to a gene. The CDR3 region is CASSSDWTSGITDTQYF. The CDR3 region has the DNA TGTGCCAGCAGCTCCGACTGGACTAGCGGGATCACAGATACGCAGTATTTT.